The 29 T cell receptor beta chains given below trace back to one sample, sequenced in a study of beta chain features in type 1 diabetes. Their antigen targets remain unknown. Study-wide findings and caveats: TCRB CDR3 length was moderately but significantly reduced in all four CD4+ subsets of Type 1 diabetes patients.

Of the isolated RNA, all was reverse transcribed, and so the sequenced material was expressed TCRB transcripts. TCRdb keeps only in-frame clones here, not all; method: immunoSEQ multiplex PCR. The table shows 500,000 to 800,000 clones, with 9.5% to 15% occurring only once. Sequenced: naive CD4+ T cells from blood. The receptor source for this set is a man younger than 45 with type 1 diabetes.

V gene TRBV7-7 combines with J gene TRBJ2-3; D call uncertain. Germline assignment: CDR1 SSHAT and CDR2 FNYEAQ (reference sequence). The CDR3 consists of 15 residues. Trimming shortened V by 5 bases and J by 3 bases, and 15 bases separated the two germline ends. The CDR3 DNA sequence: TGTGCCAGCAGCGCCGGACCGCGAGCGACAGATACGCAGTATTTT. Translation gives CASSAGPRATDTQYF.

Comment on this clone: Other DNA sequences within the sample encode an identical CDR3. V is TRBV28 and J is TRBJ2-3; D remains ambiguous. Trimming left V 5 bases short and J 4 bases short, with 4 bases between. The CDR3 is 11 amino acids. Germline V gene data show CDR1 as MDHEN and CDR2 as SYDVKM. The CDR3 DNA is TGTGCCAGCAGTGGCCCAGATACGCAGTATTTT. Its protein is CASSGPDTQYF.

This clone came up a few times. The rearrangement uses TRBV30 and TRBJ2-7; D may be TRBD1 (5 bases). The CDR3 has 15 residues. Germline V gene sequence: CDR1 GTSNPN, CDR2 SVGIG (reference sequence). The germline V and J ends were trimmed by 1 base and 1 base, with 14 bases remaining between them. The CDR3 sequence: CAWSGGGLSSYEQYF. The CDR3 DNA sequence: TGTGCCTGGAGTGGGGGCGGTTTAAGTTCCTACGAGCAGTACTTC. Looking up the rest from reference TRBV30 and TRBJ2-7 gives the full variable domain: SQTIHQWPATLVQPVGSPLSLECTVEGTSNPNLYWYRQAAGRGLQLLFYSVGIGQISSEVPQNLSASRPQDRQFILSSKKLLLSDSGFYLCAWSGGGLSSYEQYFGPGTRLTVT.

The table lists this clone with a few counts. The chain carries TRBV2 and TRBJ2-3; no clear D. This CDR3 contains 13 residues. The germline gives CDR1 SNHLY, CDR2 FYNNEI. With 4 bases removed from V and 3 bases from J, the gap between germline ends came to 8 bases. The CDR3 here is CASSGLATDTQYF. The DNA for the CDR3 is TGTGCCAGCAGTGGACTGGCGACAGATACGCAGTATTTT.

The chain couples TRBV7-2 to TRBJ2-5; D gene uncertain. Germline CDR1 SGHTA, CDR2 FQGNSA. The CDR3 has 14 residues. V lost 5 bases to trimming and J lost 1 base, with 11 bases between them. The CDR3 DNA reads TGTGCCAGCAGCGGACGGTCGTTCCAAGAGACCCAGTACTTC. Its protein product is CASSGRSFQETQYF.

V gene TRBV27 combines with J gene TRBJ2-7, with a tentative D call TRBD1 (5 bases). CDR1 is MNHEY, CDR2 SMNVEV, per germline (reference sequence). Trimming stripped 2 bases from V and 2 bases from J, with 13 bases between. The CDR3 consists of 15 residues. CDR3 amino acids: CASSLRGYPTYEQYF. The CDR3 region has the DNA TGTGCCAGCAGTTTAAGGGGATACCCTACCTACGAGCAGTACTTC.

The chain has TRBV5-1 and TRBJ2-5; D may be TRBD1 (5 bases). This CDR3 spans 16 amino acids. Trimming took 0 bases from V and 2 from J, leaving 14 bases between them. Germline-derived CDR1 and CDR2 are SGHRS and YFSETQ. In DNA form, the CDR3 reads TGCGCCAGCAGCTTGGTTCAGGGATCGGCTCAAGAGACCCAGTACTTC. Protein product: CASSLVQGSAQETQYF.

This clone was detected a few times. The V and J genes are TRBV28 and TRBJ1-2, with D unresolved. Trimming pared 6 bases from V and 6 bases from J, leaving 11 bases between. Germline CDR1 is MDHEN and CDR2 is SYDVKM. The CDR3 loop spans 12 amino acids. CDR3 loop: CASSRRVHGYTF. The DNA for the CDR3 is TGTGCCAGCAGCCGGAGGGTGCATGGCTACACCTTC.

The CDR3 nucleotides read TGTGCCAGCAGCGTTGAGGGGGCAGGAACTGAAGCTTTCTTT. Its translation is CASSVEGAGTEAFF. The rearrangement links TRBV9 to TRBJ1-1; 7 positions match TRBD1. Losses at the gene ends were 2 bases for V and 5 bases for J; bases not matched to a gene: 6. Germline V gene lookup returns CDR1 SGDLS and CDR2 YYNGEE. This CDR3 has 14 residues.

The chain links TRBV27 to TRBJ2-7, with unresolved D. V lost 5 bases, J lost 0 bases, and 11 bases lay in between. This CDR3 spans 14 amino acids. The germline gives CDR1 MNHEY, CDR2 SMNVEV (reference sequence). DNA for the CDR3: TGTGCCAGCAGTGCCAAGCCCCGCTCCTACGAGCAGTACTTC. The encoded protein is CASSAKPRSYEQYF.

This rearrangement joins TRBV29-1 to TRBJ2-1; D might be TRBD2 (6 bases). Between the trimmed V and J ends, which lost 5 bases and 6 bases, there was a span of 17 bases. Germline-derived CDR1 and CDR2 are SQVTM and ANQGSEA. This CDR3 has 14 residues. The CDR3 here is CSVKVLVAANEQFF. The CDR3 region has the DNA TGCAGCGTTAAAGTTCTGGTAGCGGCCAATGAGCAGTTCTTC.

The rearrangement joins TRBV5-1 to TRBJ2-1; D is possibly TRBD2 (7 bases). Per germline, CDR1 SGHRS and CDR2 YFSETQ. V was cut by 4 bases and J by 0 bases, with 20 bases left in between. This CDR3 is built from 18 residues. CDR3 region: CASSVGAGAPPSYNEQFF. In DNA form, the CDR3 reads TGCGCCAGCAGCGTGGGTGCGGGGGCTCCCCCCTCCTACAATGAGCAGTTCTTC.

The chain is built from TRBV9 and TRBJ1-2; 7 positions match TRBD1. V shed 3 bases, J shed 0 bases, and the junction held 5 bases outside the gene matches. The CDR3 has 15 residues. Germline CDR1 is SGDLS and CDR2 is YYNGEE. The CDR3 sequence is CASSARDRTNYGYTF. Written as DNA, the CDR3 is TGTGCCAGCAGCGCCAGGGACAGAACTAACTATGGCTACACCTTC. The variable domain in full, with the rest retrieved from reference TRBV9 and TRBJ1-2, is DSGVTQTPKHLITATGQRVTLRCSPRSGDLSVYWYQQSLDQGLQFLIQYYNGEERAKGNILERFSAQQFPDLHSELNLSSLELGDSALYFCASSARDRTNYGYTFGSGTRLTVV.

The chain carries TRBV7-9 and TRBJ1-1, with D hard to call. This CDR3 contains 14 residues. Trimming shortened V by 3 bases and J by 1 base, and 9 bases separated the two germline ends. The germline V gene encodes CDR1 SEHNR and CDR2 FQNEAQ (reference sequence). The CDR3 DNA is TGTGCCAGCAGCTTGCGAGACACGAACACTGAAGCTTTCTTT. Translating gives CASSLRDTNTEAFF. The variable domain in full, with the rest retrieved from reference TRBV7-9 and TRBJ1-1, is DTGVSQNPRHKITKRGQNVTFRCDPISEHNRLYWYRQTLGQGPEFLTYFQNEAQLEKSRLLSDRFSAERPKGSFSTLEIQRTEQGDSAMYLCASSLRDTNTEAFFGQGTRLTVV.

The gene calls are TRBV27 and TRBJ1-5, with D hard to call. Germline CDR1 is MNHEY and CDR2 is SMNVEV (reference sequence). The CDR3 runs to 15 residues. Trimming took 6 bases from V and 5 from J, leaving 17 bases between them. CDR3 in amino acids: CASRDRGLPDQPQHF. The CDR3 DNA sequence: TGTGCCAGCAGGGATAGAGGGTTGCCCGATCAGCCCCAGCATTTT.

CDR3 in DNA: TGTGCCAGCAGCCAAGGGGGTCTCTCCTACAATGAGCAGTTCTTC. Protein: CASSQGGLSYNEQFF. The rearrangement uses TRBV4-2 and TRBJ2-1; no firm D call. This CDR3 contains 15 residues. Trimming cost V 1 base and J 0 bases, with 7 bases left between them. Germline V gene data show CDR1 as LGHNA and CDR2 as YNFKEQ.

The V call is TRBV28, the J call TRBJ2-3; a possible D gene is TRBD1 (7 bases). The germline CDR1 and CDR2 sequences are MDHEN and SYDVKM. The germline V and J ends were trimmed by 11 bases and 0 bases, with 18 bases remaining between them. The CDR3 runs to 15 residues. The chain's CDR3 is CASAGQYPSTDTQYF. CDR3 DNA: TGTGCCTCTGCGGGACAGTATCCTAGCACAGATACGCAGTATTTT.

This clone was seen only a few times. The chain is built from TRBV30 and TRBJ1-2; tentative D call: TRBD1 (6 bases). The CDR3 consists of 11 residues. Trimming shortened V by 5 bases and J by 5 bases, and 9 bases separated the two germline ends. Germline CDR1 and CDR2: GTSNPN and SVGIG (reference sequence). This CDR3 reads CAWGGPYGYTF. CDR3 sequence (DNA): TGTGCCTGGGGGGGGCCTTATGGCTACACCTTC.

This clone came up a few times. The rearrangement links TRBV5-4 to TRBJ2-2; 9 positions match TRBD1. The germline V gene has CDR1 SGHNT and CDR2 YYREEE (reference sequence). This CDR3 contains 16 residues. The V and J ends lost 3 bases and 3 bases, in that order; junction bases with no gene match: 6. This chain's CDR3 is CASSSHRGPDTGELFF. CDR3 nucleotide sequence: TGTGCCAGCAGCTCCCACAGGGGGCCTGACACCGGGGAGCTGTTTTTT.

This chain joins TRBV6-7 and TRBJ2-1, with unresolved D. TRBV6-7 is an ORF, with its function uncertain. The CDR3 sequence is 14 residues long. V lost 0 bases, J lost 5 bases, and 8 bases lay in between. Written as DNA, the CDR3 is TGTGCCAGCAGTTACTCGAGTGTGCACAATGAGCAGTTCTTC. The encoded protein is CASSYSSVHNEQFF.

This clone has only a few counts. The chain recombines TRBV9 with TRBJ2-3, with D perhaps matching TRBD1 or TRBD2 (6 bases each). V lost 4 bases and J lost 2, with 17 bases in between. Germline assignment: CDR1 SGDLS and CDR2 YYNGEE. CDR3 length equals 16 residues. The CDR3, as DNA: TGTGCCAGCAGCCCCCGTGGGGGGCGGGACACAGATACGCAGTATTTT. It specifies CASSPRGGRDTDTQYF.

The rearrangement uses TRBV27 and TRBJ2-5, with 7 bases fitting TRBD1. Germline V gives CDR1 MNHEY, CDR2 SMNVEV (reference sequence). The CDR3 loop spans 14 amino acids. J gave up 4 bases and V 5 bases, and 7 bases lay outside the gene matches. The CDR3 here is CASSQQTGRETQYF. For the CDR3, the DNA is TGTGCCAGCAGTCAACAGACAGGGAGAGAGACCCAGTACTTC.

The chain carries TRBV18 and TRBJ2-7; 8 nucleotides agree with TRBD1. CDR1 and CDR2 from the germline V gene are KGHSH and LQKENI. The V gene end was trimmed by 3 bases and the J gene end by 0 bases; junction bases not matched to a gene: 4. The CDR3 totals 15 residues. The CDR3 loop reads CASSPPDRGSYEQYF. The CDR3 DNA is TGTGCCAGCTCACCCCCCGACAGGGGCTCCTACGAGCAGTACTTC.

This chain links TRBV5-1 with TRBJ2-1, with 9 bases that match TRBD1. Trimming took 3 bases from V and 9 from J; bases not matched to a gene: 10. The CDR3 loop spans 15 amino acids. Germline V gene data show CDR1 as SGHRS and CDR2 as YFSETQ. The CDR3 region has the DNA TGCGCCAGCAGCTCAGTCGGACAGGGGTACGGTGAGCAGTTCTTC. This gives the protein CASSSVGQGYGEQFF.

This clone was counted only a few times. The chain uses TRBV19 and TRBJ2-7; 8 bases align to TRBD1. The germline CDR1 and CDR2 sequences are LNHDA and SQIVND (reference sequence). This CDR3 has 13 residues. The V gene end was trimmed by 6 bases and the J gene end by 5 bases; junction bases not matched to a gene: 6. For the CDR3, the DNA is TGTGCCAGTAGCCCCAGGGGGCTCGACGAGCAGTACTTC. It is translated as CASSPRGLDEQYF.

V gene TRBV27 combines with J gene TRBJ1-5, with TRBD1 matching over 7 bases. The CDR3 totals 15 residues. V was clipped by 5 bases and J by 4 bases; unmatched bases: 8. Germline-derived CDR1 and CDR2 are MNHEY and SMNVEV (reference sequence). The CDR3 loop is CASSPGQRFNQPQHF. The CDR3, as DNA: TGTGCCAGCAGTCCGGGACAGAGGTTTAATCAGCCCCAGCATTTT.

This chain joins TRBV7-8 and TRBJ1-1; D not certain. The germline V gene has CDR1 SGHVS and CDR2 FQNEAQ. V was shortened by 1 base and J by 5 bases, with 14 bases between the two germline ends. The CDR3 contains 15 residues. The CDR3 DNA reads as TGTGCCAGCAGCTTAGTCGATGGAGTCGGGACTGAAGCTTTCTTT. Translation: CASSLVDGVGTEAFF.

Of note for this clone: This sample includes further DNA sequences coding for the same CDR3. The chain has TRBV29-1 and TRBJ1-5; D gene ambiguous. Germline V gene data show CDR1 as SQVTM and CDR2 as ANQGSEA. The CDR3 is 13 amino acids. V gave up 5 bases and J gave up 4 bases, with 12 bases separating them. The CDR3 nucleotides are TGCAGCGTTCTGCCCGGGTTGAATCAGCCCCAGCATTTT. Its translation is CSVLPGLNQPQHF.

V gene TRBV29-1 combines with J gene TRBJ2-7, with D perhaps TRBD1 (6 bases). V was trimmed by 1 base and J by 4 bases, leaving 11 bases between them. The CDR3 runs 13 residues. Looked up from germline, CDR1 is SQVTM and CDR2 is ANQGSEA. The CDR3 DNA reads as TGCAGCGTTGAAGTACAGGGAAAATACGAGCAGTACTTC. As protein: CSVEVQGKYEQYF.